The 28 T cell receptor beta chains presented below share a single source sample, sequenced in a study of blood T cell repertoires in COVID-19. Sequenced by immunoSEQ multiplex PCR; TCRdb stores in-frame clones only, minus some. The table lists 330,000 or so clones, 80% to 95% of them singletons. Sequenced material: PBMCs or T cells enriched from blood (not recorded which). These receptors were collected from a woman aged 25 to 39 who had recovered from COVID-19.

This clone occurred once. The chain is built from TRBV10-3 and TRBJ1-3; D is uncertain. Germline V lookup: CDR1 ENHRY, CDR2 SYGVKD. This CDR3 comprises 14 residues. The ends were cut back, 2 bases at V and 1 base at J, with 6 bases in the middle. DNA of the CDR3: TGTGCCATCAGTGAGATGCGATCTGGAAACACCATATATTTT. Translation gives CAISEMRSGNTIYF.

This CDR3 reads CASTPSGLGEQYF. For the CDR3, the DNA is TGTGCCAGCACTCCTAGCGGCTTAGGGGAGCAGTACTTC. The chain recombines TRBV13 with TRBJ2-7, with 7 bases identical to TRBD2. The CDR3 consists of 13 residues. J lost 7 bases, V lost 7 bases, and 10 bases had no gene match. Germline-derived CDR1 and CDR2 are PRHDT and FYEKMQ (reference sequence).

The chain combines TRBV12-3 or TRBV12-4 with TRBJ2-1; TRBD2 aligns across 10 bases. CDR3 length: 13 residues. The V segment lost 6 bases and the J segment 9 bases; nucleotides outside the gene matches: 5. CDR3 protein: CASSTGLAIEQFF. The DNA for the CDR3 is TGTGCCAGCAGCACGGGACTAGCGATTGAGCAGTTCTTC.

J is TRBJ2-3 and V is TRBV28, with 8 bases matching TRBD1. The CDR3 runs to 16 residues. Germline assignment: CDR1 MDHEN and CDR2 SYDVKM. J gave up 6 bases and V 3 bases, and 11 bases lay outside the gene matches. As DNA, the CDR3 is TGTGCCAGCAGTTTTGAGGGCAGGGGGCTGGAGGATACGCAGTATTTT. It is translated as CASSFEGRGLEDTQYF. The full variable domain, its missing parts supplied by reference TRBV28 and TRBJ2-3, is DVKVTQSSRYLVKRTGEKVFLECVQDMDHENMFWYRQDPGLGLRLIYFSYDVKMKEKGDIPEGYSVSREKKERFSLILESASTNQTSMYLCASSFEGRGLEDTQYFGPGTRLTVL.

The chain carries TRBV28 and TRBJ1-6; weak D call: TRBD1 (6 bases). Trimming shortened V by 5 bases and J by 15 bases, and 23 bases separated the two germline ends. Germline CDR1 MDHEN, CDR2 SYDVKM. This CDR3 is 15 amino acids long. The DNA for the CDR3 is TGTGCCAGCAGTGCGCTACAGGGAAGTTCCGAGGACCTCCACTTT. Protein sequence: CASSALQGSSEDLHF.

This chain connects TRBV28 to TRBJ1-2; 9 bases match TRBD1. This CDR3 has 16 amino acids. Trimming took 2 bases from V and 7 from J; bases not matched to a gene: 11. Germline V gene lookup returns CDR1 MDHEN and CDR2 SYDVKM. CDR3 protein: CASSLVPRTGEGGYTF. Here the CDR3 DNA reads TGTGCCAGCAGTTTAGTGCCCCGGACAGGGGAAGGTGGCTACACCTTC.

The chain has TRBV15 and TRBJ2-7; 8 bases match TRBD2. V lost 5 bases, J lost 2 bases, and 5 bases stayed unmatched. This CDR3 has 14 amino acids. The V gene's germline CDR1 is LNHNV and CDR2 YYDKDF (reference sequence). The CDR3: CATSHSSGAYEQYF. The CDR3, as DNA: TGTGCCACCAGCCACAGTAGCGGGGCCTACGAGCAGTACTTC.

The V call is TRBV5-5, the J call TRBJ2-2; perhaps TRBD1 as D (6 bases). Deletions cut 3 bases from V and 3 bases from J, with 15 bases between. Germline CDR1 and CDR2: SGHKS and YYEKEE (reference sequence). The CDR3 consists of 16 residues. This CDR3 is CASSSGSGTHTGELFF. The DNA for the CDR3 is TGTGCCAGCAGCTCCGGGTCCGGGACACACACCGGGGAGCTGTTTTTT. Complete variable domain (other parts from reference TRBV5-5 and TRBJ2-2): DAGVTQSPTHLIKTRGQQVTLRCSPISGHKSVSWYQQVLGQGPQFIFQYYEKEERGRGNFPDRFSARQFPNYSSELNVNALLLGDSALYLCASSSGSGTHTGELFFGEGSRLTVL.

This rearrangement joins TRBV7-2 to TRBJ2-7; 7 nucleotides align to TRBD1. Germline V CDR1 and CDR2: SGHTA, FQGNSA. This CDR3 is 15 amino acids long. V was clipped by 5 bases and J by 1 base; unmatched bases: 8. Here the CDR3 DNA reads TGTGCCAGCAGCCCACGGACAGGCCAATCCTACGAGCAGTACTTC. Its protein is CASSPRTGQSYEQYF.

The CDR3 is CASSLWGGGPSYNEQFF. Here the CDR3 DNA reads TGTGCCAGCAGTTTATGGGGAGGAGGGCCATCCTACAATGAGCAGTTCTTC. The rearrangement links TRBV28 to TRBJ2-1; a possible D gene is TRBD2 (6 bases). V was cut by 0 bases and J by 1 base, with 13 bases left in between. Germline values: CDR1 MDHEN, CDR2 SYDVKM. CDR3 length equals 17 residues. Full variable domain (outside the CDR3, taken from reference TRBV28 and TRBJ2-1): DVKVTQSSRYLVKRTGEKVFLECVQDMDHENMFWYRQDPGLGLRLIYFSYDVKMKEKGDIPEGYSVSREKKERFSLILESASTNQTSMYLCASSLWGGGPSYNEQFFGPGTRLTVL.

The V gene is TRBV5-1, the J gene TRBJ2-5; the D is unclear. V was cut by 5 bases and J by 5 bases, with 19 bases left in between. Germline V gene data show CDR1 as SGHRS and CDR2 as YFSETQ. The CDR3 is made up of 15 amino acids. CDR3 DNA sequence: TGCGCCAGCAGTCTACTCGACACAACCGATGAGACCCAGTACTTC. Translated: CASSLLDTTDETQYF.

This clone was observed a single time. The rearrangement links TRBV10-3 to TRBJ2-3, with 12 bases lining up with TRBD2. The CDR3 runs to 17 residues. Germline V gene sequence: CDR1 ENHRY, CDR2 SYGVKD. V shed 3 bases, J shed 2 bases, and the junction held 6 bases outside the gene matches. CDR3 amino acids: CAISDSSGGAVTDTQYF. CDR3 DNA sequence: TGTGCCATCAGTGATTCTAGCGGGGGGGCCGTCACAGATACGCAGTATTTT.

This chain connects TRBV19 to TRBJ2-5, with D unclear. The CDR3 extends over 13 amino acids. Germline CDR1 is LNHDA and CDR2 is SQIVND (reference sequence). V lost 1 base, J lost 5 bases, and 8 bases lay in between. The CDR3 loop is CASSIGVAETQYF. The CDR3 DNA sequence: TGTGCCAGTAGTATAGGAGTCGCGGAGACCCAGTACTTC.

The chain joins TRBV7-2 to TRBJ1-2; TRBD1 agrees at 10 bases. The CDR3 is 16 residues long. Germline V gives CDR1 SGHTA, CDR2 FQGNSA. With V trimmed by 5 bases and J by 8 bases, 14 bases remained unmatched. The DNA for the CDR3 is TGTGCCAGCAGCCCCACCCCGGGACAGGGGTTGGAGGGCTACACCTTC. Its protein product is CASSPTPGQGLEGYTF.

The chain links TRBV11-2 to TRBJ2-1, with 9 nucleotides matching TRBD1. The CDR3 runs to 14 residues. V lost 8 bases to trimming and J lost 2 bases; unmatched junction nucleotides: 4. Per the germline V gene, CDR1 is SGHAT and CDR2 is FQNNGV. Written as DNA, the CDR3 is TGTGCCAGCGGGGACAGGGTAACCTACAATGAGCAGTTCTTC. It codes for CASGDRVTYNEQFF.

The V gene is TRBV28, the J gene TRBJ1-1; no clear D. V dropped 3 bases and J dropped 0 bases, with 14 bases sitting between them. Germline V lookup: CDR1 MDHEN, CDR2 SYDVKM. The CDR3 length is 16 residues. The chain's CDR3 is CASSLSNQYMNTEAFF. The CDR3 region has the DNA TGTGCCAGCAGTTTGTCGAATCAATACATGAACACTGAAGCTTTCTTT.

The sample holds one count of this clone. The chain is built from TRBV6-5 and TRBJ2-7; 7 bases agree with TRBD2. Germline trimming cut 0 bases from V and 3 bases from J; bases unmatched to any gene: 8. The CDR3 length is 16 residues. Germline CDR1 and CDR2: MNHEY and SVGAGI. The CDR3 here is CASSYSWRESVYEQYF. The CDR3 DNA follows: TGTGCCAGCAGTTACTCTTGGCGGGAGAGTGTCTACGAGCAGTACTTC.

The rearrangement links TRBV30 to TRBJ1-2; D is possibly TRBD1 (6 bases). The CDR3 covers 13 residues. Per the germline V gene, CDR1 is GTSNPN and CDR2 is SVGIG (reference sequence). Trimming removed 5 bases at V and 3 bases at J, with 13 bases between. The CDR3 bases are TGTGCCTGGGCAGGGGTGGGAGACTATGGCTACACCTTC. Its translation is CAWAGVGDYGYTF.

This clone was seen just once. The chain links TRBV30 to TRBJ1-1, with D perhaps TRBD1 (6 bases). Germline assignment: CDR1 GTSNPN and CDR2 SVGIG (reference sequence). Trimming removed 1 base from V and 0 bases from J, with 12 bases in between. The CDR3 covers 15 residues. Here the CDR3 reads CAWSARWGLNTEAFF. The CDR3 DNA sequence: TGTGCCTGGAGTGCCCGGTGGGGGCTGAACACTGAAGCTTTCTTT.

This chain uses TRBV28 with TRBJ1-5; D not certain. Germline CDR1 and CDR2: MDHEN and SYDVKM. The CDR3 is 14 amino acids. The V and J ends lost 6 bases and 7 bases respectively, with 16 bases between them. In nucleotides, the CDR3 is TGTGCCAGCAGGGTTGTCCAGGCCCCCCAGCCCCAGCATTTT. As protein: CASRVVQAPQPQHF.

Only one count was recorded for this clone. This chain uses TRBV7-9 with TRBJ2-3; 7 bases agree with TRBD2. CDR3 length: 16 amino acids. V gave up 5 bases and J gave up 2 bases; unmatched junction bases: 10. Germline V gives CDR1 SEHNR, CDR2 FQNEAQ (reference sequence). This chain's CDR3 is CASSPLAVSTTDTQYF. The DNA for the CDR3 is TGTGCCAGCAGCCCCCTAGCGGTGTCGACCACAGATACGCAGTATTTT.

The chain uses TRBV5-4 and TRBJ2-3; tentatively, D is TRBD2 (6 bases). Germline values: CDR1 SGHNT, CDR2 YYREEE (reference sequence). The V and J ends lost 3 bases and 4 bases respectively, with 15 bases between them. The CDR3 spans 15 residues. The CDR3 sequence is CASSSTAGPSDTQYF. Written as DNA, the CDR3 is TGTGCCAGCAGCTCCACGGCGGGACCGTCAGATACGCAGTATTTT.

This chain uses TRBV5-8 with TRBJ2-3; TRBD1 matches 7 bases. The CDR3 contains 14 residues. Germline-derived CDR1 and CDR2 are SGHTS and YDEGEE. The J segment lost 2 bases and the V segment lost 4 bases, leaving 4 bases of the junction unmatched. CDR3 sequence (DNA): TGTGCCAGCAGCCGGGACAGAGCCACAGATACGCAGTATTTT. This codes for CASSRDRATDTQYF.

The V gene is TRBV4-2, the J gene TRBJ1-2; D possibly corresponds to TRBD1 (5 bases). V was trimmed by 0 bases and J by 0 bases, leaving 8 bases between them. This CDR3 spans 15 amino acids. Germline values: CDR1 LGHNA, CDR2 YNFKEQ. CDR3 nucleotide sequence: TGTGCCAGCAGCCAAGATGGGGCGACTAACTATGGCTACACCTTC. Its translation is CASSQDGATNYGYTF.

The V gene is TRBV28, the J gene TRBJ2-7; 10 nucleotides match TRBD1. V shed 6 bases and J 6 bases; nucleotides not matched to a gene: 8. Germline V gene lookup returns CDR1 MDHEN and CDR2 SYDVKM. The CDR3 is 14 residues long. CDR3 region: CASSLGQGLFEQYF. The CDR3 nucleotides read TGTGCCAGCAGCCTGGGACAGGGGCTTTTCGAGCAGTACTTC.

This clone was counted once. The rearrangement links TRBV28 to TRBJ2-1; weak D call: TRBD1 (6 bases). This CDR3 is 14 amino acids long. Germline values: CDR1 MDHEN, CDR2 SYDVKM. With 6 bases removed from V and 7 bases from J, the gap between germline ends came to 16 bases. DNA for the CDR3: TGTGCCAGCAGACCTCCTGCCAGGGGAAATGAGCAGTTCTTC. Translated, it gives CASRPPARGNEQFF.

V and J are TRBV4-2 and TRBJ2-1; 7 bases align to TRBD1. The CDR3 spans 15 residues. The germline V gene encodes CDR1 LGHNA and CDR2 YNFKEQ. V trimming: 4 bases; J trimming: 0 bases; junction bases outside the gene matches: 3. The DNA of the CDR3 is TGTGCCAGCAGCCTGGACAGGAGCTCCTACAATGAGCAGTTCTTC. This translates into CASSLDRSSYNEQFF.

V is TRBV28 and J is TRBJ1-5, with 8 positions matching TRBD1. CDR3 length equals 12 residues. V shed 6 bases, J shed 9 bases, and the junction held 4 bases outside the gene matches. Looked up from germline, CDR1 is MDHEN and CDR2 is SYDVKM. CDR3 bases: TGTGCCAGCAGCCCCGGGACAGGGCCCCAGCATTTT. Its translation is CASSPGTGPQHF.